Presented here are 3 T cell receptor beta chains from one specimen sequenced in a study of blood T cell repertoires in COVID-19. Sequencing was performed with immunoSEQ multiplex PCR; in TCRdb, only in-frame clones are kept and a portion is missing. The table has around 57,000 clones, 80% to 90% seen once. Sample: peripheral blood. These receptors were taken from a human donor with active COVID-19. The donor label of this sample is uncertain.

V and J are TRBV7-8 and TRBJ2-7; 9 nucleotides agree with TRBD1. Germline assignment: CDR1 SGHVS and CDR2 FQNEAQ. Unmatched junction bases numbered 6, after V lost 5 bases and J lost 1 base. The CDR3 consists of 15 residues. CDR3 nucleotide sequence: TGTGCCAGCAGCAAGGACAGGGGTGATTCCTACGAGCAGTACTTC. Protein product: CASSKDRGDSYEQYF.

For the CDR3, the DNA is TGCGCCAGCAGCCAAGACCCAGGGGGCGTAACTGAAGCTTTCTTT. Residues: CASSQDPGGVTEAFF. The genes are TRBV4-3 and TRBJ1-1, with TRBD1 matching over 8 bases. Losses at the gene ends were 0 bases for V and 5 bases for J; bases not matched to a gene: 5. CDR1 is LGHNA, CDR2 YSLEER, per germline. The CDR3 spans 15 residues.

The chain joins TRBV4-3 to TRBJ2-1; the match to TRBD2 covers 15 bases. The CDR3 runs to 22 residues. With V trimmed by 0 bases and J by 1 base, 13 bases remained unmatched. CDR1 and CDR2 from the germline V gene are LGHNA and YSLEER. This CDR3 is CASSQEKAGGLAGGRSYNEQFF. CDR3 nucleotides: TGCGCCAGCAGCCAAGAGAAGGCAGGGGGACTAGCGGGGGGTCGTTCCTACAATGAGCAGTTCTTC.